Following are 13 T cell receptor beta chains from one sample sequenced in a study of cytomegalovirus exposure and HLA in healthy donors. The PCR ran on 60 Vbeta and 13 Jbeta primers. Clones were sequenced by immunoSEQ multiplex PCR, and TCRdb holds only the in-frame ones, with some missing. The sample yields about 140,000 clones, approximately 9% seen once. The sequenced sample was PBMCs. The receptors stem from a woman aged 40 to 50 in good health and CMV-seropositive.

The CDR3 protein is CSGGIGYGYTF. CDR3 DNA: TGCAGTGGAGGGATCGGCTATGGCTACACCTTC. V usage is TRBV20-1 and J usage is TRBJ1-2; D is undetermined. The CDR3 extends over 11 amino acids. Germline values: CDR1 DFQATT, CDR2 SNEGSKA (reference sequence). V lost 7 bases and J lost 4, with 10 bases in between.

The CDR3 loop reads CASSPGRTGGNPEQYF. CDR3 DNA: TGTGCCAGCAGTCCCGGGAGGACAGGGGGGAATCCCGAGCAGTACTTC. The chain is built from TRBV27 and TRBJ2-7, with 10 bases lining up with TRBD1. CDR1 is MNHEY and CDR2 is SMNVEV in the germline V gene (reference sequence). This CDR3 spans 16 amino acids. The V and J ends lost 5 bases and 6 bases, in that order; junction bases with no gene match: 13.

This clone was recorded a few times. The V and J genes are TRBV29-1 and TRBJ1-1; D remains unclear. The germline V and J ends were trimmed by 5 bases and 8 bases, with 15 bases remaining between them. CDR1 is SQVTM, CDR2 ANQGSEA, per germline. The CDR3 runs to 12 residues. This CDR3 is CSVWITGGEAFF. DNA for the CDR3: TGCAGCGTTTGGATCACTGGAGGGGAAGCTTTCTTT.

This clone has just a few counts. The CDR3, as DNA: TGCGCCAGCAGCTTGGAAGGGGGTCCGACTGAAGCTTTCTTT. Amino acid sequence: CASSLEGGPTEAFF. J is TRBJ1-1 and V is TRBV5-1; possible D gene TRBD1, 6 bases. The CDR3 length is 14 residues. The V and J ends lost 0 bases and 5 bases respectively, with 11 bases between them. Germline V gene data show CDR1 as SGHRS and CDR2 as YFSETQ.

This clone turned up a few times. The CDR3 loop is CASSVRPVGRDTEAFF. CDR3 nucleotides: TGTGCCAGCAGTGTTAGGCCCGTCGGCCGGGACACTGAAGCTTTCTTT. The V and J genes are TRBV6-1 and TRBJ1-1; D is ambiguous. This CDR3 is built from 16 residues. Germline-derived CDR1 and CDR2 are MNHNS and SASEGT. The V end was cut by 4 bases, the J end by 3 bases, with 18 bases between.

In its sample, this clone was seen a few times. The chain is built from TRBV5-1 and TRBJ2-5; 7 nucleotides match TRBD2. CDR1 is SGHRS and CDR2 is YFSETQ in the germline V gene. Unmatched junction bases numbered 3, after V lost 1 base and J lost 3 bases. The CDR3 spans 14 residues. CDR3 coding DNA: TGCGCCAGCAGCTTGTCGGGGGGAAAAGAGACCCAGTACTTC. It encodes CASSLSGGKETQYF.

The chain employs TRBV15 and TRBJ2-1; TRBD2 matches at 8 bases. CDR3 length: 17 amino acids. V was clipped by 5 bases and J by 0 bases; unmatched bases: 9. The germline V gene encodes CDR1 LNHNV and CDR2 YYDKDF (reference sequence). CDR3 protein: CATSGGLLADSYNEQFF. The CDR3 DNA sequence: TGTGCCACCAGCGGGGGGTTACTAGCGGACTCCTACAATGAGCAGTTCTTC.

The sample holds a few counts of this clone. This CDR3 reads CACGSSYNEQFF. The CDR3 DNA is TGTGCCTGTGGCAGCTCCTACAATGAGCAGTTCTTC. V and J are TRBV6-6 and TRBJ2-1; D remains unclear. Germline V gives CDR1 MNHNY, CDR2 SVGAGI (reference sequence). Trimming removed 11 bases from V and 0 bases from J, with 8 bases in between. This CDR3 is built from 12 residues.

The J gene is TRBJ1-1, the V gene TRBV6-6; 9 bases align to TRBD1. V dropped 6 bases and J dropped 4; count of bases not matched to a gene: 6. Germline CDR1 is MNHNY and CDR2 is SVGAGI (reference sequence). This CDR3 contains 14 residues. Here the CDR3 reads CASSLDRGGTEAFF. The CDR3, as DNA: TGTGCCAGCAGCCTCGACAGGGGGGGCACTGAAGCTTTCTTT.

In its sample, this clone was seen a few times. This chain joins TRBV5-8 and TRBJ2-2, with 9 bases that match TRBD2. Per germline, CDR1 SGHTS and CDR2 YDEGEE. This CDR3 region has 16 residues. V shed 0 bases, J shed 6 bases, and the junction held 6 bases outside the gene matches. CDR3 sequence reads: CASSLGTSAYAGELFF. DNA of the CDR3: TGTGCCAGCAGCTTGGGGACTAGCGCATATGCCGGGGAGCTGTTTTTT.

CDR3 loop: CASSRDRAGTEAFF. In DNA form, the CDR3 reads TGTGCCAGCAGTAGGGACAGGGCGGGCACTGAAGCTTTCTTT. This sequence joins TRBV6-5 and TRBJ1-1; 9 bases map to TRBD1. The CDR3 is made up of 14 amino acids. After removal of 5 bases from V and 4 bases from J, the junction contained 5 bases not matched to a gene. Germline V gives CDR1 MNHEY, CDR2 SVGAGI.

The sample holds a few counts of this clone. V and J are TRBV6-5 and TRBJ1-2, with 7 bases matching TRBD1. The CDR3 sequence is 13 residues long. V lost 5 bases to trimming and J lost 6 bases; unmatched junction nucleotides: 6. CDR1 is MNHEY, CDR2 SVGAGI, per germline. As DNA, the CDR3 is TGTGCCAGCAGTCGACAGGGCCGGGATGGCTACACCTTC. Translated: CASSRQGRDGYTF.

The chain uses TRBV10-3 and TRBJ1-1; D not resolved. Germline V CDR1 and CDR2: ENHRY, SYGVKD. V was shortened by 10 bases and J by 3 bases, with 15 bases between the two germline ends. The CDR3 sequence is 13 residues long. The CDR3 DNA sequence: TGTGCCACCAAAGGGTGGAGGGACACTGAAGCTTTCTTT. Its protein product is CATKGWRDTEAFF.